Here is one T cell receptor beta chain with its context. Its antigen is not known. Central memory, naive, regulatory and stem cell-like memory CD4+ cells were sorted by CD45RO/CCR7/CD25/CD127/CD95/CD27. This record comes from a study of beta chain features in type 1 diabetes. V lost 8 bases and J lost 0, with 8 bases in between. This CDR3 is built from 13 residues. CDR1 SGHTA and CDR2 FQGTGA come from the germline V gene. The study reverse transcribed the entire isolated RNA, so it sequenced expressed TCRB transcripts. The method was immunoSEQ multiplex PCR; TCRdb's version includes in-frame clones alone and lacks a portion of them. The data contain about 48,000 clones, roughly 40% of them singletons. General study findings and limits: The study found moderately but significantly shorter TCRB CDR3s in all four CD4+ subsets of Type 1 diabetes patients. For patients, the naive, central memory and Treg TCRB repertoires appeared more alike than for healthy donors. A PCR bias possibly favoring shorter templates would apply equally to patients and controls.

Sequenced input: Tregs from blood. This sequence originates from a young man with type 1 diabetes. The chain recombines TRBV7-3 with TRBJ2-4, with D possibly being TRBD2 (5 bases). The CDR3 region has the DNA TGTGCCAGCGCCGGACTAGCCAAAAACATTCAGTACTTC. Its protein product is CASAGLAKNIQYF.